The 22 T cell receptor beta chains in this list originate from one sample, sequenced in a study of identifying expanded T cells in peripheral blood. The assay was immunoSEQ multiplex PCR, and TCRdb's table has in-frame clones only and misses some. Of about 110,000 clones in the sample, roughly 90% were seen once. Sequences were obtained from blood. The source of these receptors is a person aged 18-69 years in good health.

V usage is TRBV11-2 and J usage is TRBJ1-1, with unresolved D. V was clipped by 2 bases and J by 5 bases, with 12 bases between them. The V gene's germline CDR1 is SGHAT and CDR2 FQNNGV. The CDR3 is made up of 14 amino acids. The CDR3: CASSLMGYGTEAFF. The CDR3 nucleotides read TGTGCCAGCAGCTTAATGGGGTATGGGACTGAAGCTTTCTTT.

V gene TRBV7-2 combines with J gene TRBJ2-1; weak D call: TRBD2 (6 bases). V lost 5 bases, J lost 7 bases, and 15 bases lay in between. CDR1 and CDR2 (germline): SGHTA, FQGNSA. The CDR3 runs 14 residues. CDR3 sequence (DNA): TGTGCCAGCAGCGGTGGGGCGGGGAGGAATGAGCAGTTCTTC. It is translated as CASSGGAGRNEQFF.

As for this clone: This clone may be a read error of a much larger clone one base away. At the DNA level, this CDR3 is encoded by other sequences in the same sample as well. The chain combines TRBV5-4 with TRBJ1-6; D may be TRBD1 (5 bases). V dropped 4 bases and J dropped 9 bases, with 20 bases sitting between them. This CDR3 spans 16 amino acids. The V gene's germline CDR1 is SGHNT and CDR2 YYREEE (reference sequence). CDR3 bases: TGTGCCAGCAGCCAAGAGCTATCAGGGACGGGTTCACCCCTCCACTTT. Its translation: CASSQELSGTGSPLHF. Drawing the rest from reference TRBV5-4 and TRBJ1-6, the complete variable domain is ETGVTQSPTHLIKTRGQQVTLRCSSQSGHNTVSWYQQALGQGPQFIFQYYREEENGRGNFPPRFSGLQFPNYSSELNVNALELDDSALYLCASSQELSGTGSPLHFGNGTRLTVT.

V and J are TRBV11-2 and TRBJ1-1; maybe TRBD1 (6 bases). V was shortened by 4 bases and J by 0 bases, with 12 bases between the two germline ends. CDR1 SGHAT and CDR2 FQNNGV come from the germline V gene. The CDR3 contains 15 residues. The CDR3 here is CASSWGGRMNTEAFF. The CDR3 nucleotides are TGTGCCAGCAGCTGGGGGGGCAGGATGAACACTGAAGCTTTCTTT.

The sample holds a few counts of this clone. The chain recombines TRBV25-1 with TRBJ1-1; no firm D call. V was trimmed by 5 bases and J by 0 bases, leaving 7 bases between them. Germline CDR1 is MGHDK and CDR2 is SYGVNS. The CDR3 extends over 13 amino acids. The CDR3 region is CASSQIMNTEAFF. The CDR3 DNA is TGTGCCAGCAGTCAGATAATGAACACTGAAGCTTTCTTT.

CDR3 protein: CASSWGETQYF. CDR3 coding DNA: TGTGCCAGCAGCTGGGGGGAGACCCAGTACTTC. The chain recombines TRBV7-7 with TRBJ2-5, with D perhaps given as TRBD1 or TRBD2 (5 bases each). Germline CDR1 reads SSHAT; CDR2 reads FNYEAQ (reference sequence). With 4 bases removed from V and 5 bases from J, the gap between germline ends came to 5 bases. This CDR3 comprises 11 residues.

The chain employs TRBV11-2 and TRBJ2-2; 8 bases line up with TRBD1. The germline gives CDR1 SGHAT, CDR2 FQNNGV. The CDR3 runs 15 residues. Trimming removed 5 bases from V and 6 bases from J; junction bases left unmatched: 8. The CDR3 protein is CASSPGTGGSGELFF. DNA of the CDR3: TGTGCCAGCAGCCCTGGTACAGGGGGTTCCGGGGAGCTGTTTTTT.

The J gene is TRBJ1-3, the V gene TRBV4-1, with TRBD1 identical over 9 bases. The CDR3 consists of 16 residues. The V and J ends lost 1 base and 2 bases, in that order; junction bases with no gene match: 3. Germline lookup yields CDR1 MGHRA and CDR2 YSYEKL. Here the CDR3 DNA reads TGCGCCAGCAGCCAAGTGGGACAGGGAACTGGAAACACCATATATTTT. It yields the protein CASSQVGQGTGNTIYF.

This chain links TRBV30 with TRBJ1-2, with 7 bases identical to TRBD1. Germline CDR1 and CDR2: GTSNPN and SVGIG (reference sequence). The CDR3 spans 14 residues. V lost 2 bases and J lost 6; bases outside the gene matches: 9. In DNA, the CDR3 is TGTGCCTGGAGTAGGAACAGGGGAGGTGATGGCTACACCTTC. Translation gives CAWSRNRGGDGYTF.

The V gene is TRBV6-5, the J gene TRBJ2-1; D is unclear. Trimming removed 6 bases at V and 9 bases at J, with 15 bases between. This CDR3 contains 13 residues. CDR1 is MNHEY, CDR2 SVGAGI, per germline. Written as DNA, the CDR3 is TGTGCCAGCAGCCTTGACCCTTCGGGTGAGCAGTTCTTC. Translation gives CASSLDPSGEQFF.

The V call is TRBV2, the J call TRBJ2-5, with D maybe TRBD1 (6 bases). The ends were cut back, 6 bases at V and 1 base at J, with 15 bases in the middle. The germline CDR1 and CDR2 sequences are SNHLY and FYNNEI. The CDR3 has 15 residues. The CDR3 DNA is TGTGCCAGCAGCTTTTCCACAGGGTTCCAAGAGACCCAGTACTTC. This gives the protein CASSFSTGFQETQYF.

This chain joins TRBV27 and TRBJ1-1; D might be TRBD1 (5 bases). The CDR3 is made up of 17 amino acids. With 2 bases removed from V and 1 base from J, the gap between germline ends came to 17 bases. Germline assignment: CDR1 MNHEY and CDR2 SMNVEV (reference sequence). CDR3 DNA sequence: TGTGCCAGCAGTTTAATCTCCCGGGGACGGGGGAACACTGAAGCTTTCTTT. It codes for CASSLISRGRGNTEAFF.

The V and J genes are TRBV30 and TRBJ2-3; D is unresolved. Trimming stripped 4 bases from V and 0 bases from J, with 8 bases between. The germline CDR1 and CDR2 sequences are GTSNPN and SVGIG (reference sequence). The CDR3 sequence is 13 residues long. CDR3 loop: CAWTRYSTDTQYF. CDR3 sequence (DNA): TGTGCCTGGACAAGGTATAGCACAGATACGCAGTATTTT.

The chain joins TRBV29-1 to TRBJ1-2; tentatively, D is TRBD1 (5 bases). The germline V and J ends were trimmed by 3 bases and 6 bases, with 17 bases remaining between them. In germline, CDR1 is SQVTM, CDR2 ANQGSEA. The CDR3 contains 14 residues. Here the CDR3 reads CSVEGGRVGHGYTF. CDR3 in DNA: TGCAGCGTTGAGGGAGGCAGAGTGGGGCATGGCTACACCTTC.

This chain uses TRBV28 with TRBJ2-1, with D possibly matching TRBD1 (6 bases). This CDR3 is built from 13 residues. V lost 6 bases, J lost 8 bases, and 14 bases lay in between. Germline V gene lookup returns CDR1 MDHEN and CDR2 SYDVKM. The CDR3 coding sequence is TGTGCCAGCAGCCAACCAACAGGGTATGAGCAGTTCTTC. This translates into CASSQPTGYEQFF.

The V and J genes are TRBV18 and TRBJ2-3; TRBD1 aligns across 7 bases. CDR1 and CDR2 from the germline V gene are KGHSH and LQKENI. The CDR3 sequence is 15 residues long. V shed 6 bases and J 0 bases; nucleotides not matched to a gene: 6. In DNA form, the CDR3 reads TGTGCCAGCTCCCCAAACAGGGGTAGCACAGATACGCAGTATTTT. It translates to CASSPNRGSTDTQYF.

For this clone: Other DNA variants within this sample encode the same CDR3. This chain uses TRBV30 with TRBJ1-1; tentative D call: TRBD1 (6 bases). Germline V gives CDR1 GTSNPN, CDR2 SVGIG (reference sequence). The CDR3 length is 13 residues. With 5 bases removed from V and 0 bases from J, the gap between germline ends came to 10 bases. The CDR3 spells CAWRRGMNTEAFF. The CDR3 coding sequence is TGTGCCTGGCGAAGGGGGATGAACACTGAAGCTTTCTTT.

In its sample, this clone was seen a few times. The CDR3 sequence is CAISVGQAIYEQYF. The CDR3 nucleotides are TGTGCCATCAGTGTAGGACAGGCCATTTACGAGCAGTACTTC. V gene TRBV10-3 combines with J gene TRBJ2-7; 7 bases are a match to TRBD1. This CDR3 region has 14 residues. Germline V gives CDR1 ENHRY, CDR2 SYGVKD. V lost 4 bases, J lost 4 bases, and 7 bases stayed unmatched.

The rearrangement uses TRBV5-1 and TRBJ2-1, with TRBD2 matching 10 bases. CDR1 is SGHRS and CDR2 is YFSETQ in the germline V gene. This CDR3 spans 15 amino acids. V gave up 0 bases and J gave up 7 bases; unmatched junction bases: 4. The CDR3 DNA sequence: TGCGCCAGCAGCTTGGGGGTTAGCGGGAGGAATGAGCAGTTCTTC. This encodes CASSLGVSGRNEQFF.

The rearrangement uses TRBV19 and TRBJ1-2; D uncertain. The germline V gene has CDR1 LNHDA and CDR2 SQIVND (reference sequence). The V and J ends lost 4 bases and 3 bases respectively, with 18 bases between them. The CDR3 sequence is 16 residues long. The CDR3 coding sequence is TGTGCCAGTAGTACACTCACTACCCGGGCCTACTATGGCTACACCTTC. This gives the protein CASSTLTTRAYYGYTF.

The chain has TRBV5-6 and TRBJ2-5, with 8 bases aligning to TRBD1. CDR1 is SGHDT and CDR2 is YYEEEE in the germline V gene. The CDR3 spans 13 residues. Unmatched junction bases numbered 1, after V lost 4 bases and J lost 2 bases. The DNA for the CDR3 is TGTGCCAGCAGCCGGGACAGGCAAGAGACCCAGTACTTC. This encodes CASSRDRQETQYF.

The chain carries TRBV10-3 and TRBJ2-7, with D perhaps TRBD1 (5 bases). The ends were cut back, 3 bases at V and 4 bases at J, with 16 bases in the middle. CDR1 is ENHRY, CDR2 SYGVKD, per germline. CDR3 size: 15 residues. The CDR3 reads CAISDRDKGNYEQYF. CDR3 coding DNA: TGTGCCATCAGTGACCGTGACAAGGGGAATTACGAGCAGTACTTC.